This T cell receptor beta chain derives from a study of T cell repertoires in cytomegalovirus infection. At the level of the study: Well-studied HLA-B-restricted epitopes and recently identified HLA-C-restricted epitopes of CMV were both used in the study. An indication of both CMV infection and matching HLA type came from public TCR beta signatures.

TCRdb processed the reads anew with MiXCR; each CDR3 protein has one entry. This repertoire shows about 700,000 distinct CDR3 sequences, around a third found once; its top ten account for roughly 18%. This clonotype came up once. The antigen remains undetermined. Trimming removed 6 bases at V and 6 bases at J, with 12 bases between. Germline lookup yields CDR1 DFQATT and CDR2 SNEGSKA (reference sequence). The CDR3 runs 13 residues. The chain has TRBV20-1 and TRBJ1-6, with a tentative D call TRBD1 (5 bases). The sample consisted of cultured PBMCs, taken from culture after CMV antigen stimulation. The sequence came from a human donor in good health (CMV status not recorded). Some clones in this sample may be carry-over from other donors' samples. This CDR3 reads CSALRVANSPLHF. Written as DNA, the CDR3 is TGCAGTGCCCTCAGGGTTGCTAATTCACCCCTCCACTTT.